This T cell receptor beta chain was sequenced for a study of T cell changes during pregnancy in multiple sclerosis. Clones were read by immunoSEQ multiplex PCR, and TCRdb kept only the in-frame ones, dropping some. The sample includes over 60,000 clones, roughly 91% of them seen just once. The source was peripheral blood, collected in the first trimester of pregnancy. The source is a female donor with multiple sclerosis, enrolled in a pregnancy study.

The chain's CDR3 is CASSSSHGAAQETQYF. In nucleotides, the CDR3 is TGTGCCAGCAGCTCGTCGCATGGGGCGGCTCAAGAGACCCAGTACTTC. The chain combines TRBV9 with TRBJ2-5, with D possibly being TRBD1 (5 bases). V lost 4 bases, J lost 2 bases, and 18 bases lay in between. The germline V gene encodes CDR1 SGDLS and CDR2 YYNGEE. The CDR3 consists of 16 residues.